What follows are 21 T cell receptor beta chains derived from one specimen sequenced in a study of T cell repertoires in cytomegalovirus infection. For these receptors, no antigen is known. TCRdb processed the reads anew with MiXCR; each CDR3 protein has one entry. The sample includes about 120,000 distinct CDR3 sequences, roughly 30% of them seen just once. The sample consisted of CD8+ T cells from cultured PBMCs, taken from culture after CMV antigen stimulation. The receptors were sampled from a human donor in good health (CMV status not recorded). Some clones in this sample may be carry-over from other donors' samples.

The chain's CDR3 is CASSGGLGVYEQYF. CDR3 DNA sequence: TGTGCCAGCAGTGGGGGTTTGGGGGTGTACGAGCAGTACTTC. This rearrangement joins TRBV27 to TRBJ2-7; D could derive from TRBD1 or TRBD2 (5 bases each). V was trimmed by 5 bases and J by 4 bases, leaving 15 bases between them. The germline V gene encodes CDR1 MNHEY and CDR2 SMNVEV (reference sequence). The CDR3 spans 14 residues.

This clonotype was counted between two and nine times. J is TRBJ1-2 and V is TRBV27, with a weak D call TRBD1 (5 bases). The germline V and J ends were trimmed by 3 bases and 7 bases, with 18 bases remaining between them. Germline assignment: CDR1 MNHEY and CDR2 SMNVEV (reference sequence). This CDR3 region has 15 residues. The CDR3 loop is CASSFESGGLLGYTF. The CDR3 DNA sequence: TGTGCCAGCAGTTTTGAGTCGGGGGGGTTACTTGGCTACACCTTC.

This clonotype was counted only a few times. V is TRBV4-1 and J is TRBJ2-6; 7 bases match TRBD1. The ends lost 4 bases at V and 0 bases at J; junction bases unmatched: 6. CDR1 is MGHRA, CDR2 YSYEKL, per germline. The CDR3 is 17 amino acids. The CDR3, as DNA: TGCGCCAGCAGCCCACAGGGGAAGGCCTCTGGGGCCAACGTCCTGACTTTC. This sequence encodes CASSPQGKASGANVLTF.

This sequence joins TRBV6-4 and TRBJ1-6; 7 nucleotides align to TRBD1. There are 15 residues in the CDR3. Trimming at V came to 3 bases and at J to 10 bases, leaving 9 bases not matched to a gene. Germline V gene lookup returns CDR1 MRHNA and CDR2 SNTAGT. For the CDR3, the DNA is TGTGCCAGCAGTGATCGACAGGGAATGGGATCACCCCTCCACTTT. Translated: CASSDRQGMGSPLHF.

The chain joins TRBV4-1 to TRBJ1-5; 8 bases align to TRBD1. Looked up from germline, CDR1 is MGHRA and CDR2 is YSYEKL. CDR3 length equals 15 residues. J was trimmed by 9 bases and V by 3 bases; bases with no gene match: 10. The CDR3 DNA follows: TGCGCCAGCAGCCACCCGGGACAGGTTACCGGGCCCCAGCATTTT. Its translation is CASSHPGQVTGPQHF.

The CDR3 coding sequence is TGCGCCAGCAGCCAAGATCAAAGTCAGCCCCAGCATTTT. Translating it yields CASSQDQSQPQHF. The V call is TRBV4-3, the J call TRBJ1-5; D remains unclear. Trimming removed 0 bases at V and 6 bases at J, with 6 bases between. CDR1 LGHNA and CDR2 YSLEER come from the germline V gene. This CDR3 region has 13 residues.

At least ten counts were recorded for this clonotype. The V call is TRBV7-9, the J call TRBJ1-2, with no clear D. The germline gives CDR1 SEHNR, CDR2 FQNEAQ (reference sequence). Trimming shortened V by 2 bases and J by 2 bases, and 12 bases separated the two germline ends. The CDR3 extends over 15 amino acids. The CDR3 DNA reads as TGTGCCAGCAGCTTATCAACAGATTTCAACTATGGCTACACCTTC. This gives the protein CASSLSTDFNYGYTF.

The genes are TRBV7-9 and TRBJ1-6; D remains unclear. The ends were cut back, 5 bases at V and 7 bases at J, with 15 bases in the middle. The CDR3 contains 15 residues. Germline V CDR1 and CDR2: SEHNR, FQNEAQ (reference sequence). CDR3 nucleotides: TGTGCCAGCAGCGTTTCGGGAACGGGAAATTCACCCCTCCACTTT. This encodes CASSVSGTGNSPLHF.

The V and J genes are TRBV20-1 and TRBJ1-2; possibly TRBD1 for D (6 bases). CDR1 and CDR2 from the germline V gene are DFQATT and SNEGSKA (reference sequence). This CDR3 has 14 residues. With 6 bases removed from V and 4 bases from J, the gap between germline ends came to 18 bases. CDR3 nucleotide sequence: TGCAGTGCGGAAAACAGGGAAGACGGCTATGGCTACACCTTC. Translation: CSAENREDGYGYTF.

V is TRBV20-1 and J is TRBJ2-7; TRBD2 matches 8 bases. Germline loops: CDR1 DFQATT, CDR2 SNEGSKA (reference sequence). This CDR3 spans 12 amino acids. With V trimmed by 6 bases and J by 6 bases, 7 bases remained unmatched. DNA for the CDR3: TGCAGTGCATCGGGAGGGGCGTTCGAGCAGTACTTC. Residues: CSASGGAFEQYF.

The chain has TRBV7-9 and TRBJ2-3; D gene ambiguous. V was cut by 2 bases and J by 0 bases, with 12 bases left in between. CDR1 is SEHNR and CDR2 is FQNEAQ in the germline V gene (reference sequence). This CDR3 is 16 amino acids long. The CDR3 protein is CASSLNLRLSTDTQYF. CDR3 nucleotide sequence: TGTGCCAGCAGCTTAAATCTGAGGCTGAGCACAGATACGCAGTATTTT.

The J gene is TRBJ2-7, the V gene TRBV3-1; tentatively, D is TRBD1 or TRBD2 (5 bases each). Germline CDR1 LGHDT, CDR2 YNNKEL (reference sequence). The CDR3 contains 16 residues. Trimming cost V 0 bases and J 3 bases, with 15 bases left between them. CDR3 region: CASSQDFFGTGYEQYF. The CDR3 nucleotides are TGTGCCAGCAGCCAAGATTTTTTTGGGACGGGCTACGAGCAGTACTTC.

The CDR3 DNA reads as TGTGCCAGCAGTTTGACCTTTTCAGGGTCCTACGAGCAGTACTTC. Translating gives CASSLTFSGSYEQYF. V and J are TRBV27 and TRBJ2-7; tentative D call: TRBD1 (5 bases). CDR1 is MNHEY, CDR2 SMNVEV, per germline (reference sequence). Deletions cut 3 bases from V and 1 base from J, with 13 bases between. CDR3 size: 15 residues.

This clonotype was counted only a few times. The chain employs TRBV7-9 and TRBJ2-5, with D uncertain. The CDR3 runs 14 residues. Germline loops: CDR1 SEHNR, CDR2 FQNEAQ (reference sequence). The V end was cut by 4 bases, the J end by 2 bases, with 11 bases between. The CDR3 DNA sequence: TGTGCCAGCAGCTATGACAACGGGCAAGAGACCCAGTACTTC. Translated, it gives CASSYDNGQETQYF.

This clonotype was picked up a small number of times. The chain recombines TRBV7-8 with TRBJ1-2; D ambiguous. The CDR3 runs to 16 residues. V gave up 0 bases and J gave up 1 base, with 12 bases separating them. Germline CDR1 reads SGHVS; CDR2 reads FQNEAQ. The CDR3 bases are TGTGCCAGCAGCTTAGCGCTAGGAGACGATAACTATGGCTACACCTTC. Protein: CASSLALGDDNYGYTF.

The V gene is TRBV4-3, the J gene TRBJ1-2; unclear D gene. Germline CDR1 reads LGHNA; CDR2 reads YSLEER. The CDR3 extends over 15 amino acids. The V and J ends lost 4 bases and 4 bases respectively, with 16 bases between them. The CDR3 DNA reads as TGCGCCAGCAGCCCCGCGAGGGAAGAGGGCTATGGCTACACCTTC. It translates to CASSPAREEGYGYTF.

The CDR3 protein is CASSHLLAGGSIPYNEQFF. The CDR3 nucleotides read TGTGCCAGCAGCCATCTGCTAGCGGGGGGTTCCATTCCCTACAATGAGCAGTTCTTC. The chain links TRBV3-1 to TRBJ2-1; 11 positions agree with TRBD2. V lost 3 bases and J lost 2; bases outside the gene matches: 12. The CDR3 is 19 residues long. Germline V CDR1 and CDR2: LGHDT, YNNKEL (reference sequence).

This clonotype was observed a handful of times. The chain uses TRBV4-1 and TRBJ2-7; a possible D gene is TRBD2 (5 bases). Looked up from germline, CDR1 is MGHRA and CDR2 is YSYEKL. V was trimmed by 4 bases and J by 0 bases, leaving 7 bases between them. This CDR3 region has 13 residues. CDR3 region: CASSLRDSYEQYF. The CDR3 DNA sequence: TGCGCCAGCAGCCTCCGGGACTCCTACGAGCAGTACTTC.

The sample holds a few counts of this clonotype. The chain has TRBV14 and TRBJ2-6; D is undetermined. The germline V gene encodes CDR1 SGHDN and CDR2 FVKESK. The ends were cut back, 1 base at V and 4 bases at J, with 20 bases in the middle. The CDR3 covers 19 residues. The CDR3 is CASSQAPRWVTLGANVLTF. DNA for the CDR3: TGTGCCAGCAGCCAAGCGCCCCGCTGGGTTACCTTGGGGGCCAACGTCCTGACTTTC.

The table lists this clonotype with a few counts. This chain links TRBV7-9 with TRBJ2-5; no definite D call. Germline CDR1 SEHNR, CDR2 FQNEAQ (reference sequence). The V end was cut by 5 bases, the J end by 2 bases, with 0 bases between. This CDR3 contains 10 residues. This chain's CDR3 is CASSQETQYF. DNA of the CDR3: TGTGCCAGCAGCCAAGAGACCCAGTACTTC.

This clonotype was found many times. The chain couples TRBV7-2 to TRBJ2-1; TRBD2 aligns across 8 bases. The V segment lost 4 bases and the J segment 4 bases; nucleotides outside the gene matches: 6. The CDR3 spans 15 residues. Germline V lookup: CDR1 SGHTA, CDR2 FQGNSA. The CDR3 DNA sequence: TGTGCCAGCAGCTATAGCGGGGAAAAATACAATGAGCAGTTCTTC. This codes for CASSYSGEKYNEQFF.